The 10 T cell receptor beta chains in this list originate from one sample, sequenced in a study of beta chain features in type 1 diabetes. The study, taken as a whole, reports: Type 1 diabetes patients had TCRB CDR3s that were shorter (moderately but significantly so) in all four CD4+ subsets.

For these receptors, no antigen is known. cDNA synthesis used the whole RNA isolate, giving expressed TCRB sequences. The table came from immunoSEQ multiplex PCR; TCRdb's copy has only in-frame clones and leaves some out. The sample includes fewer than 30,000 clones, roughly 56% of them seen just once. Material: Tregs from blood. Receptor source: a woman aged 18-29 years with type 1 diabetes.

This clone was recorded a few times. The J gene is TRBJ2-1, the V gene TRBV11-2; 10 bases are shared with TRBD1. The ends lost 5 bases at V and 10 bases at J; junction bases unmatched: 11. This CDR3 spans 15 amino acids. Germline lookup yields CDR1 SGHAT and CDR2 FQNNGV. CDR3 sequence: CASSRGQGVLTEQFF. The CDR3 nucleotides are TGTGCCAGCAGCCGAGGACAGGGGGTCCTTACCGAGCAGTTCTTC.

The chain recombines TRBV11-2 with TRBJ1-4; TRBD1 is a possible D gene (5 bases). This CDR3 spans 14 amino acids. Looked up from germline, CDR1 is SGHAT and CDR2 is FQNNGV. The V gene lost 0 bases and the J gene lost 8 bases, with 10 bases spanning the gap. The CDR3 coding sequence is TGTGCCAGCAGCTTAGACAGGGCGGGAGAAAAACTGTTTTTT. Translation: CASSLDRAGEKLFF. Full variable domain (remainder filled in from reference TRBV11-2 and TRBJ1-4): EAGVAQSPRYKIIEKRQSVAFWCNPISGHATLYWYQQILGQGPKLLIQFQNNGVVDDSQLPKDRFSAERLKGVDSTLKIQPAKLEDSAVYLCASSLDRAGEKLFFGSGTQLSVL.

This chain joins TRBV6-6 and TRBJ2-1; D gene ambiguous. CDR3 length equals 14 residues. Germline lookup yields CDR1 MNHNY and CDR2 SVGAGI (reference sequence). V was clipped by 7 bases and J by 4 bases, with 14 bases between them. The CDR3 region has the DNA TGTGCCAGCACCAGAGGCCTCATATACAATGAGCAGTTCTTC. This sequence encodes CASTRGLIYNEQFF.

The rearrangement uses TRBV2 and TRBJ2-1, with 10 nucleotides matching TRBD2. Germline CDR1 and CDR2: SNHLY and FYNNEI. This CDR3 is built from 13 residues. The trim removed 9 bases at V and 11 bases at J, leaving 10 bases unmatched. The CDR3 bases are TGTGCCAGTAAGCGGGAGGGCCGGGATCAGCAGTTCTTC. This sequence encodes CASKREGRDQQFF.

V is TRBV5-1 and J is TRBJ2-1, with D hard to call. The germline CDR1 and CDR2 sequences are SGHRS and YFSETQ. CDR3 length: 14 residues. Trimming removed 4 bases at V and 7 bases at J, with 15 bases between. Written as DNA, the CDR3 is TGCGCCAGCAGCCCCAGTAATGTCAGGAATGAGCAGTTCTTC. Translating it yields CASSPSNVRNEQFF.

CDR3 loop: CASSLAASGRANTGELFF. The CDR3 bases are TGTGCCAGCAGTTTGGCGGCTAGCGGGAGGGCGAACACCGGGGAGCTGTTTTTT. The chain is built from TRBV27 and TRBJ2-2, with 12 bases lining up with TRBD2. The CDR3 contains 18 residues. Unmatched junction bases numbered 5, after V lost 3 bases and J lost 0 bases. In germline, CDR1 is MNHEY, CDR2 SMNVEV (reference sequence).

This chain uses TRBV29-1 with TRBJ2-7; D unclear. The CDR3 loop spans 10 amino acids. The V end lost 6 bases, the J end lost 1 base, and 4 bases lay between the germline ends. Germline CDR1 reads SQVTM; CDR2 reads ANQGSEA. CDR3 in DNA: TGCAGCGTCGGGTCCTACGAGCAGTACTTC. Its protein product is CSVGSYEQYF.

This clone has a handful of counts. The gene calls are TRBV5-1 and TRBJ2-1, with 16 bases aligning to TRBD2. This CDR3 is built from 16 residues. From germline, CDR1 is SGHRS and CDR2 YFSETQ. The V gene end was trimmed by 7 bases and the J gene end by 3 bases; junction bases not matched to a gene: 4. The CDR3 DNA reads TGCGCCAGCGGGACTAGCGGGAGGGCCGGCTACAATGAGCAGTTCTTC. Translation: CASGTSGRAGYNEQFF.

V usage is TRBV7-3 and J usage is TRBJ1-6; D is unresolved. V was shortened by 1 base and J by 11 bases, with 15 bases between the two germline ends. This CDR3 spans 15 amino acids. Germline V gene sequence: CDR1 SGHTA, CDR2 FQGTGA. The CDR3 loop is CASSLIGHRETPLHF. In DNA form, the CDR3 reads TGTGCCAGCAGCTTAATCGGCCACCGGGAGACACCCCTCCACTTT.

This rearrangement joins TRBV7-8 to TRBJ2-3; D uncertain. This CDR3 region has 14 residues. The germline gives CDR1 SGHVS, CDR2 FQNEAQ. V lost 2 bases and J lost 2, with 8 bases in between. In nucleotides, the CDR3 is TGTGCCAGCAGCTTAAATTGGGCCACAGATACGCAGTATTTT. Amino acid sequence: CASSLNWATDTQYF.